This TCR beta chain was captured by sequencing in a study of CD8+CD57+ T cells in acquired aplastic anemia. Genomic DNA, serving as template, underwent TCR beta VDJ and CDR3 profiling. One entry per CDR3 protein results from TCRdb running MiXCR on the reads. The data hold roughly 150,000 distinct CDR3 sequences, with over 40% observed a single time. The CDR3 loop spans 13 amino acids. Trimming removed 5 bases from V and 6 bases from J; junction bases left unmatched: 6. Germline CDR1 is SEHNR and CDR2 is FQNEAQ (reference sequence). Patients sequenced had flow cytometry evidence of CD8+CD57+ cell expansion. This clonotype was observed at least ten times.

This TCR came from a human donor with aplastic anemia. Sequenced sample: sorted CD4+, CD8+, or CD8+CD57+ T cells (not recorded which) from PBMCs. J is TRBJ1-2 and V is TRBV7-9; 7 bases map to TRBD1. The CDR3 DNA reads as TGTGCCAGCAGCGAGGACAGGCTTAATGGCTACACCTTC. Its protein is CASSEDRLNGYTF.